The sequence of this TCR beta chain was determined in a study of regulatory T cells in long-lasting Graves disease. Library construction for TCR beta used iRepertoire HTBI primers and Arm-PCR of CDR3 regions. TCRdb analysed the multiplex PCR reads with MiXCR anew, one entry per CDR3 protein. The table shows roughly 400,000 distinct CDR3 sequences, with around 15% occurring only once. Time point denoted: newly diagnosed GD, antithyroid drugs for less than 3 months. Preparation of the TCR library used RNA extracted from PBMCs. This clonotype was observed at least ten times. The CDR3 covers 13 residues. Looked up from germline, CDR1 is SGHAT and CDR2 is FQNNGV. After removal of 8 bases from V and 5 bases from J, the junction contained 5 bases not matched to a gene. The sample also formed part of further work on T cells in Graves' hyperthyroidism and ophthalmopathy. Per that study: The HTBI primer set was used in a first-round RT-PCR of the TCR CDR3. Ophthalmopathy stood apart from stable hyperthyroidism in a 13 V-J model.

Sequenced here: peripheral blood mononuclear cells (PBMCs), sampled at new diagnosis, from a patient treated with antithyroid drugs. The V and J genes are TRBV11-2 and TRBJ2-2, with 7 bases fitting TRBD1. This sequence was found in a woman aged 18-30 years with Graves disease. As DNA, the CDR3 is TGTGCCAGCCGGGACAGCTTAACCGGGGAGCTGTTTTTT. Its translation is CASRDSLTGELFF.